This entry concerns a single T cell receptor (beta chain). The sample originates from a study of T cells in narcolepsy. Study-wide context: Patients with NT1 or NT2 and healthy control donors were enrolled.

Using immunoSEQ multiplex PCR, the repertoire was profiled, and TCRdb retains in-frame clones only, with some absent. Of tens of thousands of clones in the sample, 87% are singletons; the top ten hold under 1%. The V segment lost 2 bases and the J segment 1 base; nucleotides outside the gene matches: 2. Germline V lookup: CDR1 MGHRA, CDR2 YSYEKL. The CDR3 extends over 15 amino acids. The V gene is TRBV4-1, the J gene TRBJ1-1; the match to TRBD1 covers 9 bases. Sequencing used memory (CD45RA-) CD4+ T cells from blood. This sequence originates from a human donor in good health. CDR3 DNA sequence: TGCGCCAGCAGCCAACTGGGACAGGGGAACACTGAAGCTTTCTTT. Translated, it gives CASSQLGQGNTEAFF.